The entry below describes one TCR beta chain. The target of this receptor is not known. Per-nucleotide qualities are absent, and no much larger clonotype sits a single base away. This sample is drawn from a study of blood T cell repertoires in COVID-19 (dated by TCRdb to 2019 to 2021). Broadly, across the study: The collaborator samples originated in the United States, Italy and Spain and spanned the acute and convalescent phases of COVID-19. The prospective study material was composed of cDNA or gDNA derived from T cells, B-cell-depleted T cells, or PBMCs. Subjects who had been exposed to COVID-19, were actively infected with it, or had recovered from it provided the deeply sampled blood TCRbeta repertoires that made up the dataset. The repertoires were released in a freely available public database meant as a resource for research on the immune response to SARS-CoV-2. The samples were drawn from two sources: the first 160 participants of the ongoing ImmuneRACE study, and over 1,000 subjects contributed by 6 global collaborators. Sample metadata almost always included a de-identified subject ID, COVID-19 status, age in years and sex. Where available, HLA class I and class II types were taken from metadata supplied by the sample provider and were not determined by assay-based typing. General conclusions and limits of the study: Clinical and demographic metadata were provided uncurated, with the amount varying by source and participant.

The immunoSEQ Assay, a bias-controlled multiplex PCR, was used to amplify TCRbeta CDR3 regions from genomic DNA. The source study handled its data this way. Within the assay, amplification of reference gene primers was used to estimate how many nucleated cells each sample contained. Sequence reads were collapsed and filtered to measure the absolute abundance of every unique TCRbeta CDR3 rearrangement. For each sample, productive Simpson clonality was calculated as the square root of Simpson's diversity index over productive rearrangements. TCRdb re-hosts the immuneACCESS table, in-frame sequences only. Its copies lack some clones; in the studies checked, an unresolved V gene accounts for under half of them, and the cause for the rest is not known. That table is the source of V, J and clone size, and D and trimming were worked out from the DNA. This sample is represented by tens of thousands of clones; 80% to 90% of them were singletons. The ten largest account for less than 5% of the sample.

The V end gives up 1 base and the J end 7 bases, leaving 5 bases in the junction not matched to a gene. Including the terminal cysteine and phenylalanine, the CDR3 comprises 14 residues. The sequence is cut down to CDR3 DNA, 42 bases in frame from base 1. The germline V gene encodes CDR1 LNHDA and CDR2 SQIVND (reference sequence). Whole blood was collected in K2EDTA tubes by collaborating institutions according to the institutions' own protocols. For TCRbeta analysis, collaborators shipped samples in one of three forms: frozen whole blood, isolated PBMCs, or DNA extracted from either of those sample types.

Specimen: peripheral blood. The clonotype was recovered from a man aged 50 to 60 with active COVID-19. The rearrangement combines TRBV19 with TRBJ1-2; the junction holds 8 bases that match TRBD1. At the DNA level, the sequence is TGTGCCAGTAGTATAGGGCAGGGGGCGCCTGGCTACACCTTC. It specifies CASSIGQGAPGYTF.